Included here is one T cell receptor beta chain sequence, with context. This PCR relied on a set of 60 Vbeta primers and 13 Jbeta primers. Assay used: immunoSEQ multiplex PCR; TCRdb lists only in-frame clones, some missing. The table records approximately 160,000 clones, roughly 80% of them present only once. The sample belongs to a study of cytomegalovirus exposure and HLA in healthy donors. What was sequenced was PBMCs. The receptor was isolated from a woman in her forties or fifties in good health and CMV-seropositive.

Written as DNA, the CDR3 is TGTGCCAGCATGCGGGGACGGAATGAGCAGTTCTTC. As protein: CASMRGRNEQFF. The genes are TRBV28 and TRBJ2-1, with D perhaps matching TRBD2 (6 bases). The CDR3 spans 12 residues. Germline V gene data show CDR1 as MDHEN and CDR2 as SYDVKM. Trimming removed 7 bases at V and 7 bases at J, with 11 bases between.